This T cell receptor beta chain was documented in a study of T cell responses to AZD1222 COVID-19 vaccine. Repertoires were generated with immunoSEQ multiplex PCR, while TCRdb's copy carries only in-frame clones and drops some. Altogether some 150,000 clones are present, approximately 85% being singletons, with the ten largest covering approximately 5.6%. This CDR3 comprises 18 residues. Germline lookup yields CDR1 SGHRS and CDR2 YFSETQ. Trimming stripped 4 bases from V and 0 bases from J, with 20 bases between. The sequence came from an adult who received the MenACWY meningococcal vaccine as a control. V is TRBV5-1 and J is TRBJ1-3, with D unclear. The sequences come from peripheral blood, collected 28 days after the second dose of the MenACWY control vaccine. The CDR3 sequence: CASSQKPGGPYSGNTIYF. CDR3 DNA: TGCGCCAGCAGCCAAAAGCCCGGCGGGCCGTACTCTGGAAACACCATATATTTT.